The next 17 T cell receptor beta chains were all read from a single sample in a study of blood T cell repertoires in COVID-19. Only in-frame clones appear in the TCRdb table, and some are missing; sequencing was by immunoSEQ multiplex PCR. The sample holds about 120,000 clones, approximately 82% seen once. Sequenced sample: peripheral blood. All receptors derive from a man aged 30-40 years with acute or convalescent COVID-19.

V and J are TRBV4-1 and TRBJ2-7; D uncertain. The CDR3 spans 14 residues. Germline CDR1 reads MGHRA; CDR2 reads YSYEKL. Between the trimmed V and J ends, which lost 4 bases and 0 bases, there was a span of 10 bases. In DNA, the CDR3 is TGCGCCAGCAGCCCCACTATTAGCTCCTACGAGCAGTACGTC. Its translation: CASSPTISSYEQYV.

This clone was seen more than once but under ten times. This chain joins TRBV3-1 (or the pseudogene TRBV3-2) and TRBJ1-2; 7 nucleotides agree with TRBD1. V was pared by 1 base and J by 8 bases, with 7 bases of the junction left unmatched. Germline loops: CDR1 LGHDT, CDR2 YNNKEL (reference sequence). The CDR3 spans 14 residues. The CDR3 sequence is CASSQGETGRGYTF. CDR3 nucleotides: TGTGCCAGCAGCCAAGGGGAGACAGGGCGCGGCTACACCTTC.

The gene calls are TRBV4-1 and TRBJ1-5, with TRBD1 matching 12 bases. Germline values: CDR1 MGHRA, CDR2 YSYEKL. The ends lost 4 bases at V and 5 bases at J; junction bases unmatched: 3. The CDR3 loop spans 15 amino acids. CDR3: CASSPGQGAYQPQHF. The DNA of the CDR3 is TGCGCCAGCAGCCCGGGACAGGGGGCCTATCAGCCCCAGCATTTT.

The chain employs TRBV11-2 and TRBJ2-1; 8 nucleotides agree with TRBD1. V shed 2 bases and J 1 base; nucleotides not matched to a gene: 10. CDR1 is SGHAT and CDR2 is FQNNGV in the germline V gene. CDR3 size: 18 residues. CDR3 in amino acids: CASSLYPRQGSSYNEQFF. The CDR3 DNA follows: TGTGCCAGCAGCTTATATCCGAGACAGGGGTCGTCCTACAATGAGCAGTTCTTC.

The V and J genes are TRBV11-2 and TRBJ1-3; 10 bases are shared with TRBD1. The CDR3 consists of 17 residues. Trimming took 5 bases from V and 4 from J; bases not matched to a gene: 11. Germline CDR1 reads SGHAT; CDR2 reads FQNNGV. CDR3 amino acids: CASSPYPGTGAGNTIYF. DNA of the CDR3: TGTGCCAGCAGCCCATACCCCGGGACAGGGGCAGGAAACACCATATATTTT.

V and J are TRBV14 and TRBJ1-3; D gene uncertain. Germline V lookup: CDR1 SGHDN, CDR2 FVKESK. This CDR3 has 14 residues. The V end lost 8 bases, the J end lost 11 bases, and 22 bases lay between the germline ends. In nucleotides, the CDR3 is TGTGCCAGCGACGAAGCCGGGAGCCCTCGGGCCATATATTTT. Translating it yields CASDEAGSPRAIYF.

The chain carries TRBV7-3 and TRBJ2-7; maybe TRBD1 (7 bases). Trimming cost V 2 bases and J 5 bases, with 13 bases left between them. In germline, CDR1 is SGHTA, CDR2 FQGTGA. The CDR3 loop spans 14 amino acids. The DNA for the CDR3 is TGTGCCAGCAGCTTACGGCAGGGGGGACACGAGCAGTACTTC. This sequence encodes CASSLRQGGHEQYF.

This clone has only one observation. J is TRBJ1-2 and V is TRBV4-2, with 7 bases aligning to TRBD1. CDR1 and CDR2 (germline): LGHNA, YNFKEQ. This CDR3 is 14 amino acids long. V trimming: 4 bases; J trimming: 5 bases; junction bases outside the gene matches: 7. CDR3 coding DNA: TGTGCCAGCAGCCCTCTAGGGACAGAGTATGGCTACACCTTC. Protein sequence: CASSPLGTEYGYTF.

V is TRBV29-1 and J is TRBJ2-1; 9 bases align to TRBD2. Germline V gives CDR1 SQVTM, CDR2 ANQGSEA. The V gene end was trimmed by 5 bases and the J gene end by 4 bases; junction bases not matched to a gene: 9. The CDR3 spans 15 residues. The CDR3 bases are TGCAGCGTTACCCCTACTAGCGGGCCATACAATGAGCAGTTCTTC. This gives the protein CSVTPTSGPYNEQFF.

The chain couples TRBV10-3 to TRBJ2-7, with a possible D match to TRBD2 (6 bases). There are 13 residues in the CDR3. Trimming pared 3 bases from V and 2 bases from J, leaving 8 bases between. Germline V CDR1 and CDR2: ENHRY, SYGVKD. CDR3 sequence: CAISDPGAYEQYF. In nucleotides, the CDR3 is TGTGCCATCAGTGACCCGGGGGCCTACGAGCAGTACTTC.

The V gene is TRBV5-6, the J gene TRBJ2-2; D remains unclear. In germline, CDR1 is SGHDT, CDR2 YYEEEE. The CDR3 runs to 15 residues. Trimming pared 4 bases from V and 4 bases from J, leaving 14 bases between. The CDR3 DNA is TGTGCCAGCAGCACCACGTCGACGGGCACCGGGGAGCTGTTTTTT. It is translated as CASSTTSTGTGELFF.

The chain links TRBV30 to TRBJ1-2; D is possibly TRBD1 (6 bases). The V gene lost 7 bases and the J gene lost 4 bases, with 25 bases spanning the gap. Germline V lookup: CDR1 GTSNPN, CDR2 SVGIG (reference sequence). This CDR3 is built from 16 residues. The chain's CDR3 is CASTPGGSHIPYGYTF. As DNA, the CDR3 is TGTGCCTCCACCCCGGGGGGCTCTCACATCCCCTATGGCTACACCTTC.

The chain is built from TRBV4-1 and TRBJ1-2; 7 positions agree with TRBD1. The CDR3 is 13 amino acids. Trimming took 4 bases from V and 2 from J; bases not matched to a gene: 1. The V gene's germline CDR1 is MGHRA and CDR2 YSYEKL. The CDR3 region is CASSLQGNYGYTF. The DNA for the CDR3 is TGCGCCAGCAGCCTACAGGGGAACTATGGCTACACCTTC.

This chain uses TRBV11-3 with TRBJ1-6, with a weak D call TRBD1 (5 bases). Trimming cost V 3 bases and J 7 bases, with 10 bases left between them. The CDR3 is 14 residues long. Germline values: CDR1 SGHNT, CDR2 YENEEA. The CDR3 sequence is CASSFGTFNSPLHF. The CDR3 DNA reads TGTGCCAGCAGCTTTGGGACTTTCAATTCACCCCTCCACTTT.

The chain combines TRBV3-1 (or the pseudogene TRBV3-2) with TRBJ2-1, with TRBD2 identical over 16 bases. Germline CDR1 and CDR2: LGHDT and YNNKEL (reference sequence). The CDR3 is made up of 15 amino acids. V was pared by 4 bases and J by 7 bases, with 1 base of the junction left unmatched. The CDR3 loop is CASSPGLAGGNEQFF. The DNA of the CDR3 is TGTGCCAGCAGCCCGGGACTAGCGGGGGGGAATGAGCAGTTCTTC.

This clone was observed a handful of times. V is TRBV21-1 and J is TRBJ2-7; the D call of TRBD1 is as the table states it, not checked on the DNA. TRBV21-1 counts as a pseudogene. The CDR3 covers 16 residues. CDR3 sequence (DNA): TGTGCCAGCAGCAAAGCACGACAGGGGTCCTCCTACGAGCAGTACGTC. Amino acid sequence: CASSKARQGSSYEQYV.

This clone was seen a handful of times. The rearrangement uses TRBV6-2 or TRBV6-3 and TRBJ1-1; TRBD1 matches 7 bases. Germline lookup yields CDR1 MNHEY and CDR2 SVGEGT. V was pared by 5 bases and J by 6 bases, with 12 bases of the junction left unmatched. This CDR3 is built from 15 residues. The CDR3 coding sequence is TGTGCCAGCAGTCCACCGACAGGGATCGGCGCTGAAGCTTTCTTT. Translating gives CASSPPTGIGAEAFF.